Listed here are 17 T cell receptor beta chains from one sample, sequenced in a study of CD8 T cells in cerebrospinal fluid in Alzheimer's disease. TCRdb reprocessed the 10x single-cell sequencing reads, keeping one entry per CDR3 protein, no DNA. This sample's table has 1,000 to 1,500 distinct CDR3 sequences. Material for sequencing was cerebrospinal fluid. The receptors were gathered from a human donor in good health.

This clonotype is classed as medium-sized by frequency. This chain uses TRBV5-1 with TRBJ2-2; the TCRdb D gene call, TRBD1, has no DNA to confirm it. From germline, CDR1 is SGHRS and CDR2 YFSETQ. The CDR3 loop spans 16 amino acids. CDR3 region: CASSLVGTGRSGELFF.

This clonotype registers large by frequency. The chain uses TRBV20-1 and TRBJ1-4. The CDR3 has 12 amino acids. Germline V gives CDR1 DFQATT, CDR2 SNEGSKA (reference sequence). CDR3 amino acids: CSAAGWDEKLFF.

Frequency places this clonotype as medium-sized. The chain joins TRBV27 to TRBJ1-6. In germline, CDR1 is MNHEY, CDR2 SMNVEV (reference sequence). CDR3 length: 16 residues. The CDR3 here is CASRIQTHSYNSPLHF.

Considering frequency, this clonotype is medium-sized. V and J are TRBV5-1 and TRBJ2-3. The CDR3 has 15 residues. Per germline, CDR1 SGHRS and CDR2 YFSETQ. The CDR3: CASSLAAAGTDTQYF.

This clonotype ranks as medium-sized in terms of frequency. The chain combines TRBV5-4 with TRBJ1-2; the TRBD1 assignment by TCRdb is unverifiable without DNA. This CDR3 spans 13 amino acids. Germline CDR1 is SGHNT and CDR2 is YYREEE (reference sequence). CDR3 region: CASSPTGPYGYTF. The full variable domain, its missing parts supplied by reference TRBV5-4 and TRBJ1-2, is ETGVTQSPTHLIKTRGQQVTLRCSSQSGHNTVSWYQQALGQGPQFIFQYYREEENGRGNFPPRFSGLQFPNYSSELNVNALELDDSALYLCASSPTGPYGYTFGSGTRLTVV.

In terms of frequency, this clonotype is medium-sized. This sequence joins TRBV18 and TRBJ2-1. The CDR3 runs 15 residues. Germline assignment: CDR1 KGHSH and CDR2 LQKENI. The CDR3 here is CASSPSGSSYNEQFF.

This clonotype is classed as large by frequency. V gene TRBV11-2 combines with J gene TRBJ2-5; the D call from TCRdb, TRBD1, cannot be confirmed without DNA. The V gene's germline CDR1 is SGHAT and CDR2 FQNNGV. This CDR3 has 14 amino acids. CDR3: CASSPRSAARAQYF.

By frequency, this clonotype is medium-sized. The V and J genes are TRBV3-1 and TRBJ1-4; there is no DNA to check the TCRdb D call of TRBD1. CDR1 is LGHDT and CDR2 is YNNKEL in the germline V gene (reference sequence). The CDR3 contains 13 residues. CDR3: CASGHRGGEKLFF.

Its frequency marks this clonotype as medium-sized. The CDR3 is CASSGTRAAKSSGNTIYF. This chain uses TRBV25-1 with TRBJ1-3. The germline gives CDR1 MGHDK, CDR2 SYGVNS. The CDR3 has 18 amino acids.

This clonotype counts as medium-sized by frequency. The gene calls are TRBV19 and TRBJ1-5; absent DNA, TCRdb's TRBD1 call cannot be checked. The CDR3 spans 17 residues. In germline, CDR1 is LNHDA, CDR2 SQIVND (reference sequence). The CDR3 reads CASSMLLDRGQGQPQHF.

By frequency, this clonotype is large. The chain uses TRBV3-1 and TRBJ1-6; TCRdb proposes TRBD1, but this gene call is untestable without DNA. Germline CDR1 reads LGHDT; CDR2 reads YNNKEL (reference sequence). The CDR3 sequence is 14 residues long. CDR3 region: CASSQEGGGSPLHF.

The chain is built from TRBV4-1 and TRBJ2-7; there is no DNA to check the TCRdb D call of TRBD1. This CDR3 region has 14 residues. Germline CDR1 is MGHRA and CDR2 is YSYEKL. CDR3 region: CASSQEDRVDEQYF.

Measured by frequency, this clonotype is medium-sized (0.01 to 0.1%). This sequence joins TRBV19 and TRBJ2-1; TCRdb calls TRBD2, which cannot be checked without DNA. The length of the CDR3 is 14 residues. Germline loops: CDR1 LNHDA, CDR2 SQIVND (reference sequence). CDR3: CASSLPGLGNEQFF.

This clonotype is medium-sized by frequency. This chain uses TRBV7-9 with TRBJ2-1; without DNA, the TCRdb call of TRBD2 cannot be checked. CDR1 and CDR2 (germline): SEHNR, FQNEAQ (reference sequence). The CDR3 sequence is 15 residues long. CDR3 amino acids: CASSVLAGDNNEQFF.

This clonotype is medium-sized by frequency. The gene calls are TRBV7-3 and TRBJ2-5. Germline V gene lookup returns CDR1 SGHTA and CDR2 FQGTGA. The CDR3 is made up of 17 amino acids. The chain's CDR3 is CASSANPTTLRGKTQYF.

Considering frequency, this clonotype is medium-sized. CDR3 loop: CASSQDWSGRAGNDEQYF. The V and J genes are TRBV3-1 and TRBJ2-7; checking the TCRdb D call of TRBD2 is not possible without DNA. The CDR3 covers 18 residues. Germline CDR1 reads LGHDT; CDR2 reads YNNKEL (reference sequence).

This clonotype is identified as medium-sized from frequency. The gene calls are TRBV5-1 and TRBJ2-2; the TCRdb call, TRBD2, lacks DNA for checking. The CDR3 length is 16 residues. From germline, CDR1 is SGHRS and CDR2 YFSETQ. The CDR3 spells CASSLTSAMNTGELFF.